The 23 T cell receptor beta chains below were found in one sample sequenced in a study of T-cell reconstitution after alpha-beta-depleted transplantation in children. Preparation of the TCRbeta library used unique molecular identifiers. TCRdb analysed the PCR reads with MiXCR anew, one entry per CDR3 protein. The sample carries about a million distinct CDR3 sequences, roughly 31% recorded once. The specimen was PBMCs, mostly from graft donor cells, collected 360 days after TCRalphabeta/CD19-depleted stem cell transplant. The receptors come from a boy in the first two years of life who had a stem cell transplant for SCID, so the T cells may come from the graft donor.

This CDR3 is CASSPRLENTGELFF. CDR3 DNA: TGTGCCAGCAGCCCACGACTAGAAAACACCGGGGAGCTGTTTTTT. The V call is TRBV7-2, the J call TRBJ2-2; possibly TRBD2 for D (6 bases). Trimming removed 5 bases from V and 2 bases from J, with 12 bases in between. The germline gives CDR1 SGHTA, CDR2 FQGNSA. This CDR3 contains 15 residues.

The sample holds a few counts of this clonotype. The V and J genes are TRBV13 and TRBJ2-2; 9 bases map to TRBD2. The germline V gene has CDR1 PRHDT and CDR2 FYEKMQ (reference sequence). This CDR3 has 16 residues. The V segment lost 5 bases and the J segment 1 base; nucleotides outside the gene matches: 5. CDR3 amino acids: CASSPSTSGNTGELFF. Here the CDR3 DNA reads TGTGCCAGCAGCCCCTCGACTAGCGGGAACACCGGGGAGCTGTTTTTT.

This chain connects TRBV12-3 or TRBV12-4 to TRBJ2-1; 12 bases match TRBD1. There are 17 residues in the CDR3. V trimming: 6 bases; J trimming: 1 base; junction bases outside the gene matches: 7. The CDR3 is CASSQGQGAVSYNEQFF. CDR3 DNA sequence: TGTGCCAGCAGCCAGGGACAGGGGGCGGTATCCTACAATGAGCAGTTCTTC.

This clonotype was detected a few times. The chain joins TRBV7-8 to TRBJ2-1; TRBD2 matches 7 bases. This CDR3 comprises 16 residues. Germline V gene lookup returns CDR1 SGHVS and CDR2 FQNEAQ. J lost 4 bases, V lost 6 bases, and 12 bases had no gene match. As DNA, the CDR3 is TGTGCCAGCAGGCCTTCGCCAACTAGCGCTTACAATGAGCAGTTCTTC. The encoded protein is CASRPSPTSAYNEQFF.

The V gene is TRBV7-9, the J gene TRBJ2-3; no definite D call. Germline-derived CDR1 and CDR2 are SEHNR and FQNEAQ (reference sequence). This CDR3 region has 9 residues. V shed 11 bases and J shed 2 bases, with 2 bases lying between them. The CDR3 sequence: CADTDTQYF. CDR3 nucleotides: TGTGCCGACACAGATACGCAGTATTTT.

The chain couples TRBV7-2 to TRBJ2-2; tentative D call: TRBD2 (5 bases). The V end lost 1 base, the J end lost 8 bases, and 14 bases lay between the germline ends. Germline V lookup: CDR1 SGHTA, CDR2 FQGNSA. This CDR3 is built from 15 residues. CDR3 bases: TGTGCCAGCAGCTTAGTCGGTTCGGGGTCGGGGGAGCTGTTTTTT. It is translated as CASSLVGSGSGELFF.

This chain links TRBV29-1 with TRBJ2-1; tentative D call: TRBD2 (6 bases). V lost 7 bases and J 12 bases, leaving 25 bases between the germline ends. The CDR3 has 14 residues. The germline V gene encodes CDR1 SQVTM and CDR2 ANQGSEA. The CDR3 DNA follows: TGCAGCGACGCGAAGGGAGGCCCGTCCCTTGGGCAGTTCTTC. Translating gives CSDAKGGPSLGQFF.

This clonotype occurred a few times. J is TRBJ1-6 and V is TRBV12-3 or TRBV12-4, with a weak D call TRBD1 (5 bases). Trimming removed 5 bases at V and 5 bases at J, with 16 bases between. The length of the CDR3 is 16 residues. The CDR3 sequence: CASSLRRGNHNSPLHF. DNA of the CDR3: TGTGCCAGCAGTCTTCGTCGGGGGAACCATAATTCACCCCTCCACTTT.

This clonotype was seen more than once but under ten times. The V gene is TRBV4-1, the J gene TRBJ2-1; D is unresolved. The CDR3 spans 17 residues. The ends were cut back, 0 bases at V and 3 bases at J, with 15 bases in the middle. Germline V gene sequence: CDR1 MGHRA, CDR2 YSYEKL. As DNA, the CDR3 is TGCGCCAGCAGCCAAGATCCAGCCTCTTCCCACTACAATGAGCAGTTCTTC. This encodes CASSQDPASSHYNEQFF.

V gene TRBV5-1 combines with J gene TRBJ2-3; 8 positions agree with TRBD2. The length of the CDR3 is 17 residues. The germline gives CDR1 SGHRS, CDR2 YFSETQ. J gave up 2 bases and V 3 bases, and 11 bases lay outside the gene matches. CDR3 residues: CASSSVRSGGTTDTQYF. CDR3 bases: TGCGCCAGCAGCTCCGTGAGGAGCGGGGGTACCACAGATACGCAGTATTTT. Full variable domain (rest looked up from reference TRBV5-1 and TRBJ2-3): KAGVTQTPRYLIKTRGQQVTLSCSPISGHRSVSWYQQTPGQGLQFLFEYFSETQRNKGNFPGRFSGRQFSNSRSEMNVSTLELGDSALYLCASSSVRSGGTTDTQYFGPGTRLTVL.

This clonotype was observed a handful of times. CDR3 protein: CSAGAGGLYNEQFF. CDR3 bases: TGCAGTGCTGGAGCGGGGGGCTTATACAATGAGCAGTTCTTC. The chain couples TRBV20-1 to TRBJ2-1; 9 bases line up with TRBD2. Germline CDR1 and CDR2: DFQATT and SNEGSKA (reference sequence). This CDR3 contains 14 residues. Trimming took 5 bases from V and 4 from J; bases not matched to a gene: 6.

The chain recombines TRBV2 with TRBJ2-3, with TRBD2 matching over 8 bases. The trim removed 9 bases at V and 2 bases at J, leaving 1 base unmatched. The CDR3 extends over 12 amino acids. The germline gives CDR1 SNHLY, CDR2 FYNNEI. The CDR3 loop reads CARGLDTDTQYF. The CDR3 coding sequence is TGTGCCAGGGGACTAGACACAGATACGCAGTATTTT.

The genes are TRBV12-3 or TRBV12-4 and TRBJ2-2, with D perhaps given as TRBD1 or TRBD2 (5 bases each). V dropped 8 bases and J dropped 7 bases, with 20 bases sitting between them. CDR3 length: 15 amino acids. As DNA, the CDR3 is TGTGCCAGCCGAAGGGGTGGCCGGGGAGTCGGGGAGCTGTTTTTT. It is translated as CASRRGGRGVGELFF.

This chain uses TRBV6-2 or TRBV6-3 with TRBJ2-4, with D perhaps matching TRBD1 (5 bases). The CDR3 totals 14 residues. In germline, CDR1 is MNHEY, CDR2 SVGEGT. Trimming left V 6 bases short and J 9 bases short, with 18 bases between. This CDR3 is CASSLPDIRSIQYF. DNA for the CDR3: TGTGCCAGCAGCCTCCCGGACATCCGGAGCATTCAGTACTTC.

This clonotype showed up many times. The V gene is TRBV20-1, the J gene TRBJ2-3, with 9 bases matching TRBD2. The ends lost 5 bases at V and 8 bases at J; junction bases unmatched: 11. This CDR3 contains 14 residues. The V gene's germline CDR1 is DFQATT and CDR2 SNEGSKA (reference sequence). CDR3 sequence reads: CSAYRLAAASTQYF. The DNA of the CDR3 is TGCAGTGCTTACCGACTAGCGGCGGCCAGTACGCAGTATTTT.

The chain employs TRBV10-3 and TRBJ2-1, with 8 nucleotides matching TRBD2. Germline trimming cut 7 bases from V and 0 bases from J; bases unmatched to any gene: 8. Germline CDR1 and CDR2: ENHRY and SYGVKD. There are 16 residues in the CDR3. DNA of the CDR3: TGTGCCATCACCCGGACGGGGACTAGCTCCTACAATGAGCAGTTCTTC. Its protein is CAITRTGTSSYNEQFF.

This clonotype has more than one count but fewer than ten. This chain joins TRBV9 and TRBJ2-1; possible D gene TRBD1, 6 bases. The CDR3 runs 15 residues. Trimming cost V 2 bases and J 3 bases, with 12 bases left between them. Germline V gene sequence: CDR1 SGDLS, CDR2 YYNGEE. CDR3 protein: CASSVTEGDYNEQFF. The CDR3 DNA follows: TGTGCCAGCAGCGTGACAGAGGGGGACTACAATGAGCAGTTCTTC.

This sequence joins TRBV10-2 and TRBJ2-1; D remains unclear. The CDR3 loop spans 12 amino acids. CDR1 and CDR2 (germline): WSHSY, SAAADI. Trimming cost V 3 bases and J 6 bases, with 6 bases left between them. Here the CDR3 reads CASSEILNEQFF. CDR3 nucleotides: TGCGCCAGCAGTGAAATCCTCAATGAGCAGTTCTTC.

This clonotype came up a few times. The V call is TRBV9, the J call TRBJ2-7; 12 bases align to TRBD1. Per the germline V gene, CDR1 is SGDLS and CDR2 is YYNGEE. V was pared by 5 bases and J by 8 bases, with 11 bases of the junction left unmatched. The CDR3 loop spans 15 amino acids. The CDR3 sequence is CASSQTGTGGLQQYF. The CDR3 nucleotides read TGTGCCAGCAGTCAAACCGGGACAGGGGGCCTTCAGCAGTACTTC.

The chain joins TRBV5-1 to TRBJ1-4; D remains unclear. CDR1 and CDR2 from the germline V gene are SGHRS and YFSETQ. Trimming removed 5 bases from V and 4 bases from J, with 18 bases in between. This CDR3 is built from 16 residues. This chain's CDR3 is CASRTATTRVNEKLFF. DNA of the CDR3: TGCGCCAGCAGAACCGCCACGACAAGGGTTAATGAAAAACTGTTTTTT.

This clonotype was counted between two and nine times. The chain links TRBV5-1 to TRBJ2-7, with D tentatively TRBD1 or TRBD2 (5 bases each). The CDR3 is 15 amino acids. In germline, CDR1 is SGHRS, CDR2 YFSETQ. V lost 2 bases and J lost 3, with 15 bases in between. The CDR3 DNA follows: TGCGCCAGCAGCTTCGGGTGGGGGAACAACTACGAGCAGTACTTC. It specifies CASSFGWGNNYEQYF.

This clonotype was observed once. The J gene is TRBJ2-5, the V gene TRBV5-1, with D tentatively TRBD1 or TRBD2 (5 bases each). This CDR3 contains 15 residues. Germline CDR1 SGHRS, CDR2 YFSETQ. V dropped 4 bases and J dropped 2 bases, with 15 bases sitting between them. CDR3: CASSIKRGVQETQYF. The CDR3 coding sequence is TGCGCCAGCAGCATCAAACGGGGCGTTCAAGAGACCCAGTACTTC. Full variable domain (rest looked up from reference TRBV5-1 and TRBJ2-5): KAGVTQTPRYLIKTRGQQVTLSCSPISGHRSVSWYQQTPGQGLQFLFEYFSETQRNKGNFPGRFSGRQFSNSRSEMNVSTLELGDSALYLCASSIKRGVQETQYFGPGTRLLVL.

This clonotype was seen more than once but under ten times. The V and J genes are TRBV12-3 or TRBV12-4 and TRBJ2-7, with D hard to call. The CDR3 runs 15 residues. V gave up 8 bases and J gave up 2 bases, with 19 bases separating them. The DNA of the CDR3 is TGTGCCAGCTCTCTCAGTAAGGTCCTGGCCTACGAGCAGTACTTC. Encoded protein: CASSLSKVLAYEQYF.